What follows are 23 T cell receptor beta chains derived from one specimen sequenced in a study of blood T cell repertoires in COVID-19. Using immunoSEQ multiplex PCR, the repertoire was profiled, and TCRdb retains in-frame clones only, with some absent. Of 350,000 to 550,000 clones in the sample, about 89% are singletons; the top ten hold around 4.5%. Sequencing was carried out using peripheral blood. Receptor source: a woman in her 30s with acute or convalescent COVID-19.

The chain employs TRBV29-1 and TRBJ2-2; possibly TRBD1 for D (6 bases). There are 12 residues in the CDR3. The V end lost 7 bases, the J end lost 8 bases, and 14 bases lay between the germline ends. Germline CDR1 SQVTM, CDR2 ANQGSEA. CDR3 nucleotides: TGCAGCGCCCAAGGCAGGGGAGGGGAGCTGTTTTTT. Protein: CSAQGRGGELFF.

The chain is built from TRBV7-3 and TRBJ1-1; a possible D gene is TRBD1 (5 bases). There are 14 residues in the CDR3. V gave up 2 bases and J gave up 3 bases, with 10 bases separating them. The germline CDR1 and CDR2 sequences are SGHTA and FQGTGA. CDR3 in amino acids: CASSLVGGDTEAFF. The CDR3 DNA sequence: TGTGCCAGCAGCTTAGTCGGGGGGGACACTGAAGCTTTCTTT.

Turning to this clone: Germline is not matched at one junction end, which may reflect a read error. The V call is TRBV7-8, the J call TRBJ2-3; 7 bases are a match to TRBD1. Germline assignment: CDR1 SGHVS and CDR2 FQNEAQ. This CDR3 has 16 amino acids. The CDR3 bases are TGTGCCAGCACCTTATCTGGTAGGGGGCGCGCCGATACGCAGTATTTT. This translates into CASTLSGRGRADTQYF.

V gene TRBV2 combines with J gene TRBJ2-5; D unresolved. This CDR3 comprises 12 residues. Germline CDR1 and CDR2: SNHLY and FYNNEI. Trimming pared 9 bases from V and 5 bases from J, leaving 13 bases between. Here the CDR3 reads CARTLLRETQYF. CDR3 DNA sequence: TGTGCCAGAACTCTCCTCCGGGAGACCCAGTACTTC.

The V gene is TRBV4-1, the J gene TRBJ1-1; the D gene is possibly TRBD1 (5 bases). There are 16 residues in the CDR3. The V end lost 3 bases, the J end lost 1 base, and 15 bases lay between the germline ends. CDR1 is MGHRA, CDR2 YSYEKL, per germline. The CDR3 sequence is CASSQDPGGKNTEAFF. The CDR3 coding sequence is TGCGCCAGCAGCCAGGACCCGGGGGGGAAGAACACTGAAGCTTTCTTT.

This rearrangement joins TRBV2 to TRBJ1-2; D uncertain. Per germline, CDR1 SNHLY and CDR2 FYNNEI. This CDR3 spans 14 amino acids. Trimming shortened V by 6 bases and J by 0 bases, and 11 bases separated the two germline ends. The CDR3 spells CASSYAGTNYGYTF. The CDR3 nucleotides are TGTGCCAGCAGCTACGCCGGGACTAACTATGGCTACACCTTC. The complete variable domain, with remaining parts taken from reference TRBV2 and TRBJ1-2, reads EPEVTQTPSHQVTQMGQEVILRCVPISNHLYFYWYRQILGQKVEFLVSFYNNEISEKSEIFDDQFSVERPDGSNFTLKIRSTKLEDSAMYFCASSYAGTNYGYTFGSGTRLTVV.

The CDR3 DNA reads as TGTGCCAGTAGTATCACAGCGGGGGGCCGAATGAAGGCCCAGTACTTC. This encodes CASSITAGGRMKAQYF. This sequence joins TRBV19 and TRBJ2-5; 9 bases match TRBD2. The CDR3 has 16 amino acids. V was clipped by 3 bases and J by 9 bases; unmatched bases: 14. Germline assignment: CDR1 LNHDA and CDR2 SQIVND (reference sequence).

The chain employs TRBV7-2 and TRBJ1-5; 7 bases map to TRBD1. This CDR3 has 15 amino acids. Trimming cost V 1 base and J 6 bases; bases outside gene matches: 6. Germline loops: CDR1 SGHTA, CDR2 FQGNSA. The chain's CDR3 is CASSLGQGVGQPQHF. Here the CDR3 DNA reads TGTGCCAGCAGCTTAGGGCAGGGGGTAGGTCAGCCCCAGCATTTT.

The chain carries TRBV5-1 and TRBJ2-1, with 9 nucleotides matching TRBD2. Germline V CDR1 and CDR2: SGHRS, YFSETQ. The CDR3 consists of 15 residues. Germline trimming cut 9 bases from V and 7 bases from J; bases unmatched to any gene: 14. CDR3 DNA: TGCGCCACCACACAAGGCGCGGGGGGGGTAAATGAGCAGTTCTTC. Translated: CATTQGAGGVNEQFF.

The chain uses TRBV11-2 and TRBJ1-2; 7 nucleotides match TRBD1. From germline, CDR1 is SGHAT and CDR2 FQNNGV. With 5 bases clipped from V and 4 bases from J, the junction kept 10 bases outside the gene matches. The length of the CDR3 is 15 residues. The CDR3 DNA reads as TGTGCCAGCAGCCCCAACAGGGGTTCGGGCTATGGCTACACCTTC. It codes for CASSPNRGSGYGYTF.

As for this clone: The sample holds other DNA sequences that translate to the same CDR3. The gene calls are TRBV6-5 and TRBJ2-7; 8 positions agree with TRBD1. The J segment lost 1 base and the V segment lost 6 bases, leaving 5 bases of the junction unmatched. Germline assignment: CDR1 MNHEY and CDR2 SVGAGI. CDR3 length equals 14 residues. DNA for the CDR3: TGTGCCAGCAGAAGAGGACAGGGATCCTACGAGCAGTACTTC. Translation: CASRRGQGSYEQYF.

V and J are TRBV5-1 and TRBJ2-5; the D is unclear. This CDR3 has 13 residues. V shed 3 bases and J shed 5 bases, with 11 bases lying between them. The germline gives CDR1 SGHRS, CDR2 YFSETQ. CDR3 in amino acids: CASSSSFRETQYF. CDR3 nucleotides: TGCGCCAGCAGCTCCTCCTTTCGGGAGACCCAGTACTTC.

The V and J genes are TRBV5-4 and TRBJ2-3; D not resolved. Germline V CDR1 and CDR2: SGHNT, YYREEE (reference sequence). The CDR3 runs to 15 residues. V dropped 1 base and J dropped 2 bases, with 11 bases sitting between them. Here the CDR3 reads CASSLRSPNTDTQYF. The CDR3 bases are TGTGCCAGCAGCTTGAGGAGTCCGAACACAGATACGCAGTATTTT.

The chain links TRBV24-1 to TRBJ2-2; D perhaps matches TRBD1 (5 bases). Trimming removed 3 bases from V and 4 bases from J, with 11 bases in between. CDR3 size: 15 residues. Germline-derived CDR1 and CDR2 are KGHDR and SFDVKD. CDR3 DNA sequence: TGTGCCACCAGTGATCAGGGCACTGTCACCGGGGAGCTGTTTTTT. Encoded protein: CATSDQGTVTGELFF.

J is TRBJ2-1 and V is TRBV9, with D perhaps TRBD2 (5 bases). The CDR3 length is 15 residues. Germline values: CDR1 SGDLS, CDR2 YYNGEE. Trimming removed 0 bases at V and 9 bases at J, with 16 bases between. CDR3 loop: CASSVDVGARSEQFF. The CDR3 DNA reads TGTGCCAGCAGCGTAGACGTGGGAGCTAGATCTGAGCAGTTCTTC.

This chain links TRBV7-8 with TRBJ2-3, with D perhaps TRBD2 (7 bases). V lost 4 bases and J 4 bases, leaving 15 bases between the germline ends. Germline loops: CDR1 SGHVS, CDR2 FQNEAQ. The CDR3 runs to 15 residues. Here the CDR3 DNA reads TGTGCCAGCAGCTCCCCGGTAGGGGGGGCAGATACGCAGTATTTT. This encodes CASSSPVGGADTQYF.

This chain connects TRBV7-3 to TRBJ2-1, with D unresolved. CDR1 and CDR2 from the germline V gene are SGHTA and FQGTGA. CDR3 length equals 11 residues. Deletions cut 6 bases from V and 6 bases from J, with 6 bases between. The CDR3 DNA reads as TGTGCCAGCAGACCTATCAATGAGCAGTTCTTC. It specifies CASRPINEQFF.

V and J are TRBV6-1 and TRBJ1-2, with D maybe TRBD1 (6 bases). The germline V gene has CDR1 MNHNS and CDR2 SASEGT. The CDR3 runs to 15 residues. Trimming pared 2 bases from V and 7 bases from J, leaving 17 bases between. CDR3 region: CASSEYGRGRFGYTF. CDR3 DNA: TGTGCCAGCAGTGAATACGGCAGGGGAAGATTTGGCTACACCTTC.

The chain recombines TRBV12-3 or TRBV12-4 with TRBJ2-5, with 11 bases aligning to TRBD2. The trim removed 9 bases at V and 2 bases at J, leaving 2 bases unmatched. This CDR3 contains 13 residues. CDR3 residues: CASTSGGQETQYF. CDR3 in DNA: TGTGCCAGTACTAGCGGGGGACAAGAGACCCAGTACTTC.

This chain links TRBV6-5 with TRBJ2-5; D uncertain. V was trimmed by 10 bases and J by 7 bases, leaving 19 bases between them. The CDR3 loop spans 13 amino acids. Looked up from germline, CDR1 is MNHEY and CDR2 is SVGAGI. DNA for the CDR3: TGTGCCACGGCTGACTTGGTGACGGGGACCCAGTACTTC. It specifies CATADLVTGTQYF.

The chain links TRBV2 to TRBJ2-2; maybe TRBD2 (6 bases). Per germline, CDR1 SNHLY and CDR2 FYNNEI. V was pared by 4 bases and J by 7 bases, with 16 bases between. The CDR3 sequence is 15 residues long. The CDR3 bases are TGTGCCAGCAGTGTACGGAGGGGAGGTTTCGGGGAGCTGTTTTTT. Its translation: CASSVRRGGFGELFF.

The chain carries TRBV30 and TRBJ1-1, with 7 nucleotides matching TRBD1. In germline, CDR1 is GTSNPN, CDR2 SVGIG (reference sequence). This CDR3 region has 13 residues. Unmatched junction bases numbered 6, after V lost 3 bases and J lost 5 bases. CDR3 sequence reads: CAWRGPRGTEAFF. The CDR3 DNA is TGTGCCTGGAGGGGACCCAGGGGGACTGAAGCTTTCTTT.

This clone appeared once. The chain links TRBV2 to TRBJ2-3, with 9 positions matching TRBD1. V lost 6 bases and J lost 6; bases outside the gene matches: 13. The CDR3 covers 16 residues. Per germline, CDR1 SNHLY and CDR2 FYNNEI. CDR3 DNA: TGTGCCAGCAGCCTGGGACAGGGTGCGGTCACGGATACGCAGTATTTT. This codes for CASSLGQGAVTDTQYF.